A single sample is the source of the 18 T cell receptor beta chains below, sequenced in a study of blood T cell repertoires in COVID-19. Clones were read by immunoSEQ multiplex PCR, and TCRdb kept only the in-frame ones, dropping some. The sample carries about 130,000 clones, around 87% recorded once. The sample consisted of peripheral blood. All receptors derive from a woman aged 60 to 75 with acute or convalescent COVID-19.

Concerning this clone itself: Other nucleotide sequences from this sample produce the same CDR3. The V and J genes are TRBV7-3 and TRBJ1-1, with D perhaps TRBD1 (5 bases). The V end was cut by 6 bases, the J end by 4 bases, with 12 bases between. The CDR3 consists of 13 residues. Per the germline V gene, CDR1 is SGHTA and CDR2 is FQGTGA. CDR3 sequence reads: CASSLGGSTEAFF. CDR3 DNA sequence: TGTGCCAGCAGTCTGGGGGGGAGCACTGAAGCTTTCTTT.

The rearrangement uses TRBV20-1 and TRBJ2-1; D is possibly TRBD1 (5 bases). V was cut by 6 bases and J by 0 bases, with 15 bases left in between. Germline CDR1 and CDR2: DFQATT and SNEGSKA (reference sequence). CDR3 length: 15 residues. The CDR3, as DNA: TGCAGTGCCAGTTCCAGGGAAATCTCCTACAATGAGCAGTTCTTC. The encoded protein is CSASSREISYNEQFF.

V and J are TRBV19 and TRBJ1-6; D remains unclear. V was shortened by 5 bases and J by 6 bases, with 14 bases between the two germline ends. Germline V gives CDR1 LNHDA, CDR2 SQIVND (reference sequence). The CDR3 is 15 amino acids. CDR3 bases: TGTGCCAGTAGTGAGGGAACCTGGGGTAATTCACCCCTCCACTTT. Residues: CASSEGTWGNSPLHF.

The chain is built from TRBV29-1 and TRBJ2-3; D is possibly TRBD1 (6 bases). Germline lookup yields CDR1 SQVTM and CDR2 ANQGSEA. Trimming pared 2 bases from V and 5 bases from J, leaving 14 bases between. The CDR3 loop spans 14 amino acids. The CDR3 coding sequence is TGCAGCGTTGAACCGGGACAACCTGGAGATACGCAGTATTTT. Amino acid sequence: CSVEPGQPGDTQYF.

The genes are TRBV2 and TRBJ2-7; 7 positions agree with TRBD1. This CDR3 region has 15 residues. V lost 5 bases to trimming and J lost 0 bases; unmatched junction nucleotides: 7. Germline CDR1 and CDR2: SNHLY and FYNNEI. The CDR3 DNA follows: TGTGCCAGCAGTCCGGGACAGACAAACTCCTACGAGCAGTACGTC. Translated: CASSPGQTNSYEQYV.

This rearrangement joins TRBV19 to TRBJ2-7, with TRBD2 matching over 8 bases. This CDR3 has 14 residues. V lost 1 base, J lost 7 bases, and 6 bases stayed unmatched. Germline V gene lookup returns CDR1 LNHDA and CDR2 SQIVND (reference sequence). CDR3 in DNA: TGTGCCAGTAGTATAGCAGCGGGGGCCGGGGAGCAGTACGTC. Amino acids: CASSIAAGAGEQYV.

Here the CDR3 reads CASSLTGTGFGLYGYTF. The CDR3 DNA is TGTGCCAGCAGTTTAACCGGGACAGGGTTTGGTCTCTATGGCTACACCTTC. The V and J genes are TRBV27 and TRBJ1-2; 9 bases are a match to TRBD1. Germline values: CDR1 MNHEY, CDR2 SMNVEV (reference sequence). The ends lost 2 bases at V and 4 bases at J; junction bases unmatched: 11. CDR3 length equals 17 residues.

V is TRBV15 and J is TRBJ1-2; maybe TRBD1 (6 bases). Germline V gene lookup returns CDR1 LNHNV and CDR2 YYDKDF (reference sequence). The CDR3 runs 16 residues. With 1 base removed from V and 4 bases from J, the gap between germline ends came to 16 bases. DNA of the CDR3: TGTGCCACCAGCAGAGGGGTCCCCAGGGGAGTCTATGGCTACACCTTC. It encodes CATSRGVPRGVYGYTF.

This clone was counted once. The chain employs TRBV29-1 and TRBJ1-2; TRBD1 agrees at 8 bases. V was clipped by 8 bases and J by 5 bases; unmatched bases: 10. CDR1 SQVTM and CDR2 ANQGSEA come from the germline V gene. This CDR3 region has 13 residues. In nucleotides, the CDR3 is TGCAGCTTTTCAGGGGGCCTAGCGTATGGCTACACCTTC. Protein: CSFSGGLAYGYTF.

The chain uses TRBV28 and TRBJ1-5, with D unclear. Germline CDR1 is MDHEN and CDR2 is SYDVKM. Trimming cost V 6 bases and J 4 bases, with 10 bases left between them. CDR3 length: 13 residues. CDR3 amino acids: CASRNRRNQPQHF. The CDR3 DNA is TGTGCCAGCAGGAATAGGAGGAATCAGCCCCAGCATTTT.

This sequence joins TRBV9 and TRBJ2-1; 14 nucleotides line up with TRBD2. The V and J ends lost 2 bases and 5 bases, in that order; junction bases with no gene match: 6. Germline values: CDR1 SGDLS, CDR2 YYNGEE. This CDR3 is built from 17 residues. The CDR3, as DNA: TGTGCCAGCAGCGTGGGACTAGCGGGAGTATCCGACAATGAGCAGTTCTTC. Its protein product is CASSVGLAGVSDNEQFF.

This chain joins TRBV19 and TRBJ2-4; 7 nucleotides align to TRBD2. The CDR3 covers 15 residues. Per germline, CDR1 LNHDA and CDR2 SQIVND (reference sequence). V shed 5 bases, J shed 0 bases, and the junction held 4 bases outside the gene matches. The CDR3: CASSPVAGAKNIQYF. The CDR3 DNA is TGTGCCAGTAGTCCCGTAGCGGGAGCCAAAAACATTCAGTACTTC. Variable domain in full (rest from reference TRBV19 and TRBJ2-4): DGGITQSPKYLFRKEGQNVTLSCEQNLNHDAMYWYRQDPGQGLRLIYYSQIVNDFQKGDIAEGYSVSREKKESFPLTVTSAQKNPTAFYLCASSPVAGAKNIQYFGAGTRLSVL.

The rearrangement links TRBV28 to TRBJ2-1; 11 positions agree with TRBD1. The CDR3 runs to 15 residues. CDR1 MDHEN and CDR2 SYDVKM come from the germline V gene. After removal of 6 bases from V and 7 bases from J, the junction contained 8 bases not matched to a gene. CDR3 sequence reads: CASSPWGTGGNEQFF. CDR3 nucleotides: TGTGCCAGCAGCCCCTGGGGGACAGGGGGTAATGAGCAGTTCTTC. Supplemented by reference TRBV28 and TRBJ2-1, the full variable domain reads DVKVTQSSRYLVKRTGEKVFLECVQDMDHENMFWYRQDPGLGLRLIYFSYDVKMKEKGDIPEGYSVSREKKERFSLILESASTNQTSMYLCASSPWGTGGNEQFFGPGTRLTVL.

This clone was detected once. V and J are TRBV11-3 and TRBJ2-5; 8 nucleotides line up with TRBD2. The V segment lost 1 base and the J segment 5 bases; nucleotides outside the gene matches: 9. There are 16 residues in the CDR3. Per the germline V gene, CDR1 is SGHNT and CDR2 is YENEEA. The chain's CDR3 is CASSLGAGGLGETQYF. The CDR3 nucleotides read TGTGCCAGCAGCTTAGGCGCGGGAGGCCTGGGGGAGACCCAGTACTTC.

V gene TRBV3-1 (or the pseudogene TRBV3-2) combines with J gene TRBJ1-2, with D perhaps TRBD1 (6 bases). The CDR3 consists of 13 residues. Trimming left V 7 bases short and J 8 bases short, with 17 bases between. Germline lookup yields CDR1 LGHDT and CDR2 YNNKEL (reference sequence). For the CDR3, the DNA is TGTGCCAGCACCAAAACGGGGGGCGCAGGCTACACCTTC. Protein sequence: CASTKTGGAGYTF.

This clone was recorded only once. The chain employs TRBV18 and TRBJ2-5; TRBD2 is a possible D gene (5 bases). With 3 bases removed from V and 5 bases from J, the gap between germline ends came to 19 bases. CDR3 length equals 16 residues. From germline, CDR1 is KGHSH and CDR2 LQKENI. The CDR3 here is CASSPTLRGVRETQYF. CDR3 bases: TGTGCCAGCTCACCGACACTACGGGGTGTCAGGGAGACCCAGTACTTC.

The CDR3 DNA is TGTGCCACCAGTGAAACCGGCGGGTCCACAGATACGCAGTATTTT. Translated, it gives CATSETGGSTDTQYF. The rearrangement uses TRBV24-1 and TRBJ2-3; tentative D call: TRBD2 (5 bases). Germline assignment: CDR1 KGHDR and CDR2 SFDVKD. V was pared by 4 bases and J by 2 bases, with 12 bases between. This CDR3 is built from 15 residues.

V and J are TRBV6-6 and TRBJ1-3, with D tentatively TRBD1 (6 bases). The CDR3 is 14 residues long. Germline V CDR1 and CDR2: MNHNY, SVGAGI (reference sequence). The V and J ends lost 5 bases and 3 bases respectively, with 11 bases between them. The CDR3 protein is CASSLTGNGNTIYF. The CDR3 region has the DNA TGTGCCAGCAGTCTCACAGGGAATGGAAACACCATATATTTT.